This TCR beta chain comes out of a study of blood T cell repertoires in COVID-19. Study-level background: The samples span acute and convalescent COVID-19 from the United States, Italy and Spain. The analysed material was cDNA or gDNA that came from T cells, B-cell-depleted T cells, or PBMCs.

CDR1 is MDHEN, CDR2 SYDVKM, per germline. The CDR3 loop spans 15 amino acids. The V gene end was trimmed by 4 bases and the J gene end by 8 bases; junction bases not matched to a gene: 8. Original processing notes: Estimation of nucleated cell counts was performed using reference gene primer amplification. Measured with immunoSEQ multiplex PCR; TCRdb has only the in-frame clones, and not every one. V, J and clone size reflect that table, while D and trimming were determined from the DNA. Of 110,000 or so clones listed, around nine tenths are singletons. This clonotype originated in a woman in her 70s who had recovered from COVID-19. Sequenced input: peripheral blood. J is TRBJ1-4 and V is TRBV28; 9 nucleotides align to TRBD1. The CDR3 sequence is CASSWDRVEGEKLFF. The CDR3 coding sequence is TGTGCCAGCAGTTGGGACAGGGTAGAGGGAGAAAAACTGTTTTTT.